Listed below are T cell receptor beta chains from one sample, sequenced in a study of CD4 T cells in relation to SARS-CoV-2 and coronaviruses. Sequenced by immunoSEQ multiplex PCR; TCRdb stores in-frame clones only, minus some. The table lists just over 35,000 clones, about 80% of them singletons, with 6.5% to 8% in the top ten. Antigen specificity for these receptors is unknown. Material: naive CD4+ T cells from PBMCs, cultured in vitro. The receptors come from an adult with COVID-19. The CDR3 runs from the conserved cysteine through the conserved F or W. The order of the fields is clone size, V gene, J gene, D gene, CDR3 protein, CDR3 DNA. D genes are given only for firm matches. A clone size is listed for some rows: how often the clone was seen (once, few, many), or a class if it is expanded.

>-|TRBV3-1/TRBV3-2|TRBJ2-7|TRBD2
CASIASGTYEQYF
TGTGCCAGCATAGCTAGCGGAACCTACGAGCAGTACTTC
>-|TRBV19|TRBJ2-2|TRBD1
CASSQGGVGELFF
TGTGCCAGTTCGCAAGGGGGCGTCGGGGAGCTGTTTTTT
>once|TRBV7-3|TRBJ2-3|TRBD1
CASSLGTVDTDTQYF
TGTGCCAGCAGCCTCGGGACAGTGGACACAGATACGCAGTATTTT
>few|TRBV28|TRBJ1-4|-
CASSLGGGRGEKLFF
TGTGCCAGCAGCCTCGGTGGGGGAAGGGGTGAAAAACTGTTTTTT
>few|TRBV5-4|TRBJ2-1|TRBD2
CASSLNRGLAGGREQFF
TGTGCCAGCAGCTTGAATCGTGGGCTAGCGGGAGGGCGGGAGCAGTTCTTC
>-|TRBV6-5|TRBJ2-3|-
CASRASGTGTDTQYF
TGTGCCAGCAGGGCTTCTGGGACTGGCACAGATACGCAGTATTTT
>-|TRBV9|TRBJ2-2|TRBD2
CASTPSGRATGELFF
TGTGCCAGCACCCCTAGCGGGAGGGCCACCGGGGAGCTGTTTTTT
>-|TRBV3-1/TRBV3-2|TRBJ2-2|-
CASTLQGTGELFF
TGTGCCAGCACCCTACAGGGAACCGGGGAGCTGTTTTTT
>-|TRBV25-1|TRBJ2-5|-
CASSLGETQYF
TGTGCCAGCAGTCTAGGAGAGACCCAGTACTTC
>-|TRBV5-1|TRBJ1-6|-
CASSSRPLQRDNSPLHF
TGCGCCAGCAGCTCGCGGCCACTCCAAAGGGATAATTCACCCCTCCACTTT
>-|TRBV27|TRBJ2-7|-
CASSFTTGPSYEQYF
TGTGCCAGCAGTTTCACGACAGGTCCCTCCTACGAGCAGTACTTC
>-|TRBV28|TRBJ1-2|-
CASSQDPGVNGYTF
TGTGCCAGCAGTCAAGATCCGGGGGTAAATGGCTACACCTTC
>-|TRBV25-1|TRBJ2-1|-
CALTGVYNEQFF
TGTGCCCTGACGGGGGTCTACAATGAGCAGTTCTTC
>-|TRBV30|TRBJ2-2|TRBD1
CARSRGTAYNTGELFF
TGTGCCCGCAGCAGGGGGACAGCTTATAACACCGGGGAGCTGTTTTTT
>-|TRBV5-8|TRBJ1-4|TRBD1
CASSWPGTANEKLFF
TGTGCCAGCAGCTGGCCCGGGACAGCTAATGAAAAACTGTTTTTT
>-|TRBV18|TRBJ1-1|-
CASSPMAGDMNTEAFF
TGTGCCAGCTCACCAATGGCAGGCGACATGAACACTGAAGCTTTCTTT
>-|TRBV20-1|TRBJ2-7|-
CSASLRGTPYEQYF
TGCAGTGCTAGTCTCAGGGGAACTCCCTACGAGCAGTACTTC
>-|TRBV28|TRBJ2-3|TRBD1
CASSFNVGRTGGLYTQYF
TGTGCCAGCAGTTTTAATGTGGGAAGGACAGGGGGCCTATATACGCAGTATTTT
>-|TRBV7-2|TRBJ2-1|TRBD2
CASSSSGTYNEQFF
TGTGCCAGCAGTTCTAGCGGGACCTACAATGAGCAGTTCTTC
>-|TRBV20-1|TRBJ2-1|-
CSATGSLEQFF
TGCAGTGCCACGGGAAGTCTGGAGCAGTTCTTC
>-|TRBV6-2/TRBV6-3|TRBJ2-7|-
CASSFGSSYEQYF
TGTGCCAGCAGTTTCGGTAGCTCCTACGAGCAGTACTTC
>-|TRBV28|TRBJ2-7|TRBD2
CASSLTSGSFTHEQYF
TGTGCCAGCAGCTTAACTAGCGGGAGTTTTACCCACGAGCAGTACTTC
>-|TRBV5-4|TRBJ2-2|TRBD2
CASSLGGRTSGITGELFF
TGTGCCAGCAGCTTGGGGGGTAGGACTAGCGGGATCACCGGGGAGCTGTTTTTT
>-|TRBV7-3|TRBJ2-7|-
CASSLGAEYEQYF
TGTGCCAGCAGCTTGGGAGCGGAGTACGAGCAGTACTTC
>-|TRBV25-1|TRBJ2-5|-
CASSPRGAGQETQYF
TGTGCCAGCAGCCCCCGGGGGGCTGGGCAAGAGACCCAGTACTTC
>-|TRBV6-5|TRBJ1-1|-
CASSRLRGTEAFF
TGTGCCAGCAGTCGGCTCCGGGGGACTGAAGCTTTCTTT
>-|TRBV5-1|TRBJ2-7|-
CASRLLYSSYEQYF
TGCGCCAGCAGGCTGTTGTATTCCTCCTACGAGCAGTACTTC
>-|TRBV3-1/TRBV3-2|TRBJ2-5|-
CASSQKRLNQGRGETQYF
TGTGCCAGCAGCCAAAAGAGGCTAAACCAAGGTCGAGGGGAGACCCAGTACTTC
>few|TRBV28|TRBJ1-3|TRBD1
CASSEGQGGNTIYF
TGTGCCAGCAGTGAAGGACAGGGAGGAAACACCATATATTTT
>-|TRBV3-1/TRBV3-2|TRBJ1-4|-
CASSQPARQYLNEKLFF
TGTGCCAGCAGCCAACCTGCCAGACAGTATCTTAATGAAAAACTGTTTTTT
>-|TRBV11-2|TRBJ2-5|-
CASSNTLGQETQYF
TGTGCCAGCAGCAATACTCTAGGCCAAGAGACCCAGTACTTC